These T cell receptor beta chains were read from a single sample in a study of early T cells in non-severe SARS-CoV-2 infection. TCRdb re-derived calls from the 5' RACE reads in MiXCR, one entry per CDR3 protein. The table has about 44,000 distinct CDR3 sequences, about 6.5% seen once; the top ten hold 20% to 25%. This sample comprised whole blood, obtained at baseline. Source of these receptors: an adult who was a healthcare worker with PCR-confirmed SARS-CoV-2 infection or an uninfected control (not recorded which). Each CDR3 is given with its conserved first and last residue. D genes are given only for firm matches. Where a row states a size, it is once, few, many or the class of an expanded clone; other rows omit it.

CDR3aa,CDR3nt,j_gene,abundance,v_gene,d_gene,len
CASSNKILPREPGSCFF,-,TRBJ2-2,many,TRBV21-1,-,17
CASSPTSPGRTTNTGELFF,TGTGCCAGCAGCCCGACGTCCCCGGGACGGACCACTAACACCGGGGAGCTGTTTTTT,TRBJ2-2,many,TRBV11-3,-,19
CASTPDGTNQPQHF,TGTGCCAGCACCCCGGACGGTACCAATCAGCCCCAGCATTTT,TRBJ1-5,many,TRBV6-2/TRBV6-3,-,14
CASSLASVKDTQYF,TGCGCCAGCAGCTTGGCTAGCGTAAAAGATACGCAGTATTTT,TRBJ2-3,many,TRBV5-1,-,14
CASGSGGAKNEQFF,TGTGCCAGCGGTAGCGGGGGGGCTAAAAATGAGCAGTTCTTC,TRBJ2-1,many,TRBV6-2/TRBV6-3,TRBD2,14
CASSFRGHHNSNQPQHF,TGTGCCAGCAGTTTCAGGGGCCACCATAATAGCAATCAGCCCCAGCATTTT,TRBJ1-5,many,TRBV12-3/TRBV12-4,-,17
CASSLQGAVQPQHF,TGTGCCAGCAGCCTACAGGGGGCCGTTCAGCCCCAGCATTTT,TRBJ1-5,few,TRBV7-2,TRBD1,14
CASSLDAGSSYEQYF,TGTGCCAGCAGCTTAGATGCAGGGAGCTCCTACGAGCAGTACTTC,TRBJ2-7,few,TRBV7-2,-,15
CSATDRLGAYEQYF,TGCAGTGCAACAGACAGGCTGGGCGCCTACGAGCAGTACTTC,TRBJ2-7,-,TRBV20-1,-,14
CASSPGLAWDTEQFF,TGTGCCAGCAGCCCTGGACTAGCCTGGGACACTGAGCAGTTCTTC,TRBJ2-1,many,TRBV7-9,TRBD2,15
CASSQYFDKYNEQFF,TGTGCCAGCAGCCAGTACTTCGACAAGTACAATGAGCAGTTCTTC,TRBJ2-1,-,TRBV14,-,15
CASSYGGPSYNEQFF,TGCGCCAGCAGTTATGGAGGGCCCTCCTACAATGAGCAGTTCTTC,TRBJ2-1,-,TRBV5-1,-,15
CASSVADTGELFF,TGTGCCAGCAGTGTAGCGGACACCGGGGAGCTGTTTTTT,TRBJ2-2,many,TRBV6-4,-,13
CASSFSGTGSETQYF,TGTGCCAGCAGCTTCTCCGGGACAGGGAGTGAGACCCAGTACTTC,TRBJ2-5,-,TRBV13,TRBD1,15
CASSPRSGSMVLRETQYF,TGTGCCAGCAGCCCAAGGAGCGGGAGTATGGTGTTGAGGGAGACCCAGTACTTC,TRBJ2-5,few,TRBV7-2,TRBD2,18
CASSPEPGTGDADTQYF,TGCGCCAGCAGCCCCGAACCCGGGACAGGGGATGCAGATACGCAGTATTTT,TRBJ2-3,many,TRBV5-1,TRBD1,17
CASSFNRATKKYF,TGTGCCAGCAGTTTTAACCGGGCAACAAAGAAGTATTTT,TRBJ2-3,-,TRBV28,-,13
CASSLKAVGVLDTGELFF,TGCGCCAGCAGCTTGAAGGCGGTCGGGGTGTTGGACACCGGGGAGCTGTTTTTT,TRBJ2-2,few,TRBV5-1,-,18
CAWSVAYYGYTF,TGTGCCTGGAGTGTAGCGTACTATGGCTACACCTTC,TRBJ1-2,-,TRBV30,-,12
CSVVDRGGKTQYF,TGCAGCGTGGTGGACAGGGGAGGAAAGACCCAGTACTTC,TRBJ2-5,many,TRBV29-1,TRBD1,13